The 23 T cell receptor beta chains below all came from one sample that was sequenced in a study of identical twins. From the 5' RACE reads, TCRdb called clonotypes with MiXCR, one entry per CDR3 protein. The repertoire holds about 240,000 distinct CDR3 sequences, with over 9.5% as singletons. The sample taken for sequencing was memory T cells sorted from blood. The receptors stem from a man in his fifties in good health.

This clonotype has a count of ten or more. This chain joins TRBV18 and TRBJ2-5; possible D gene TRBD2, 5 bases. Germline lookup yields CDR1 KGHSH and CDR2 LQKENI. The germline V and J ends were trimmed by 1 base and 4 bases, with 13 bases remaining between them. This CDR3 comprises 15 residues. CDR3: CASSPLALAGETQYF. The CDR3 DNA sequence: TGTGCCAGCTCACCACTTGCTCTGGCGGGAGAGACCCAGTACTTC.

The chain couples TRBV6-2 or TRBV6-3 to TRBJ2-7, with unresolved D. Germline values: CDR1 MNHEY, CDR2 SVGEGT. Trimming cost V 2 bases and J 7 bases, with 12 bases left between them. The CDR3 is made up of 13 amino acids. In DNA form, the CDR3 reads TGTGCCAGCAGTTACCGCCCCGACGGGGAGCAGTACTTC. Translated, it gives CASSYRPDGEQYF.

This clonotype was seen more than once but under ten times. The J gene is TRBJ2-5, the V gene TRBV11-2; D perhaps matches TRBD2 (6 bases). V dropped 5 bases and J dropped 2 bases, with 9 bases sitting between them. Germline V gene sequence: CDR1 SGHAT, CDR2 FQNNGV. This CDR3 spans 13 amino acids. In DNA form, the CDR3 reads TGTGCCAGCAGCGGGGGACTTCAAGAGACCCAGTACTTC. Amino acid sequence: CASSGGLQETQYF.

This sequence joins TRBV7-9 and TRBJ2-7, with D possibly TRBD2 on 5 matching bases. This CDR3 is built from 13 residues. In germline, CDR1 is SEHNR, CDR2 FQNEAQ (reference sequence). The V gene lost 5 bases and the J gene lost 7 bases, with 15 bases spanning the gap. The DNA for the CDR3 is TGTGCCAGCAGCACGGGGTGGAGTGCTGAGCAGTACTTC. This codes for CASSTGWSAEQYF.

This clonotype was detected many times. This rearrangement joins TRBV5-1 to TRBJ2-7; TRBD1 might be the D (6 bases). This CDR3 spans 12 amino acids. The V gene lost 4 bases and the J gene lost 3 bases, with 8 bases spanning the gap. Per the germline V gene, CDR1 is SGHRS and CDR2 is YFSETQ. In DNA form, the CDR3 reads TGCGCCAGCAGCGTACAGGGCTACGAGCAGTACTTC. Residues: CASSVQGYEQYF.

The chain carries TRBV6-1 and TRBJ1-3; D possibly corresponds to TRBD1 (5 bases). Germline V lookup: CDR1 MNHNS, CDR2 SASEGT. This CDR3 spans 15 amino acids. With 6 bases removed from V and 0 bases from J, the gap between germline ends came to 12 bases. The CDR3 DNA sequence: TGTGCCAGCAGCCAACCGGGGACCTCTGGAAACACCATATATTTT. Translating it yields CASSQPGTSGNTIYF.

This clonotype occurred many times. This chain connects TRBV10-3 to TRBJ2-7, with 10 bases aligning to TRBD2. CDR3 length equals 17 residues. Germline trimming cut 3 bases from V and 2 bases from J; bases unmatched to any gene: 10. Germline V CDR1 and CDR2: ENHRY, SYGVKD. Here the CDR3 reads CAISDAITSGATYEQYF. As DNA, the CDR3 is TGTGCCATCAGTGATGCTATAACTAGCGGGGCCACCTACGAGCAGTACTTC.

The chain has TRBV10-3 and TRBJ2-2; tentative D call: TRBD2 (5 bases). This CDR3 is 14 amino acids long. The germline V and J ends were trimmed by 10 bases and 4 bases, with 16 bases remaining between them. CDR1 is ENHRY, CDR2 SYGVKD, per germline. The CDR3 coding sequence is TGTGCCACCCTAGGACTTTTTGGCACCGGGGAGCTGTTTTTT. Translated: CATLGLFGTGELFF.

This chain links TRBV6-5 with TRBJ2-7, with a weak D call TRBD2 (6 bases). This CDR3 has 14 residues. Germline-derived CDR1 and CDR2 are MNHEY and SVGAGI. Trimming left V 4 bases short and J 5 bases short, with 15 bases between. The CDR3, as DNA: TGTGCCAGCAGTTTACTCCCTAGCGCCCACGAGCAGTACTTC. Protein product: CASSLLPSAHEQYF.

This clonotype was found a few times. The chain carries TRBV5-4 and TRBJ1-4, with 9 bases identical to TRBD1. Trimming at V came to 6 bases and at J to 5 bases, leaving 8 bases not matched to a gene. This CDR3 is built from 15 residues. The germline gives CDR1 SGHNT, CDR2 YYREEE (reference sequence). CDR3 amino acids: CASKAGQGKNEKLFF. CDR3 coding DNA: TGTGCCAGCAAGGCCGGACAGGGGAAGAATGAAAAACTGTTTTTT.

This clonotype has just a few counts. V and J are TRBV12-3 or TRBV12-4 and TRBJ2-7, with D unresolved. CDR3 size: 15 residues. V was pared by 1 base and J by 5 bases, with 15 bases between. The CDR3 protein is CASSLGGSLGDEQYF. As DNA, the CDR3 is TGTGCCAGCAGTTTAGGAGGCAGCCTTGGAGACGAGCAGTACTTC.

At least ten counts were recorded for this clonotype. This chain connects TRBV7-9 to TRBJ1-1, with TRBD1 as a possible D gene (5 bases). The V end was cut by 4 bases, the J end by 2 bases, with 8 bases between. CDR3 length: 13 amino acids. CDR1 and CDR2 from the germline V gene are SEHNR and FQNEAQ (reference sequence). The CDR3 DNA follows: TGTGCCAGCAGCTCGACAGATAACACTGAAGCTTTCTTT. This gives the protein CASSSTDNTEAFF. The full variable domain, its missing parts supplied by reference TRBV7-9 and TRBJ1-1, is DTGVSQNPRHKITKRGQNVTFRCDPISEHNRLYWYRQTLGQGPEFLTYFQNEAQLEKSRLLSDRFSAERPKGSFSTLEIQRTEQGDSAMYLCASSSTDNTEAFFGQGTRLTVV.

This clonotype was seen ten or more times. This sequence joins TRBV4-2 and TRBJ2-3; tentatively, D is TRBD2 (6 bases). CDR1 is LGHNA and CDR2 is YNFKEQ in the germline V gene. V shed 0 bases and J shed 7 bases, with 14 bases lying between them. CDR3 size: 15 residues. The CDR3 sequence: CASSQDFGSPNTQYF. The CDR3 DNA is TGTGCCAGCAGCCAAGACTTCGGGAGTCCTAATACGCAGTATTTT.

This clonotype was recorded once. The chain links TRBV6-5 to TRBJ2-5; 12 nucleotides line up with TRBD1. The CDR3 sequence is 15 residues long. V lost 2 bases, J lost 9 bases, and 7 bases stayed unmatched. Germline V gives CDR1 MNHEY, CDR2 SVGAGI. CDR3 residues: CASSYHGTGGLPQYF. The CDR3 nucleotides are TGTGCCAGCAGTTACCACGGGACAGGGGGCTTGCCCCAGTACTTC.

This clonotype has a count of ten or more. The rearrangement joins TRBV5-1 to TRBJ1-1; no firm D call. Germline V gene lookup returns CDR1 SGHRS and CDR2 YFSETQ. The CDR3 contains 12 residues. Trimming stripped 4 bases from V and 6 bases from J, with 10 bases between. CDR3 nucleotide sequence: TGCGCCAGCAGCCCCGGGGAGGCTGAAGCTTTCTTT. Protein sequence: CASSPGEAEAFF. Supplemented by reference TRBV5-1 and TRBJ1-1, the full variable domain reads KAGVTQTPRYLIKTRGQQVTLSCSPISGHRSVSWYQQTPGQGLQFLFEYFSETQRNKGNFPGRFSGRQFSNSRSEMNVSTLELGDSALYLCASSPGEAEAFFGQGTRLTVV.

This clonotype was counted ten times or more. The CDR3 reads CASSSTGMVNTIYF. The CDR3, as DNA: TGTGCCAGCAGCTCGACAGGGATGGTAAACACCATATATTTT. The V gene is TRBV7-2, the J gene TRBJ1-3, with 7 nucleotides matching TRBD1. The CDR3 runs to 14 residues. Germline loops: CDR1 SGHTA, CDR2 FQGNSA. Trimming took 4 bases from V and 6 from J; bases not matched to a gene: 6.

The V call is TRBV5-1, the J call TRBJ2-1; 9 nucleotides line up with TRBD2. The CDR3 contains 13 residues. J gave up 10 bases and V 4 bases, and 6 bases lay outside the gene matches. Germline V gene sequence: CDR1 SGHRS, CDR2 YFSETQ. CDR3 sequence (DNA): TGCGCCAGCAGCAGCCTAGCGGGAACGGAGCAGTTCTTC. Its translation is CASSSLAGTEQFF.

This clonotype was observed a single time. The chain joins TRBV27 to TRBJ2-5, with 7 bases aligning to TRBD1. There are 13 residues in the CDR3. Germline CDR1 and CDR2: MNHEY and SMNVEV (reference sequence). The ends lost 5 bases at V and 7 bases at J; junction bases unmatched: 7. CDR3 DNA sequence: TGTGCCAGCAGTAGTGGACAGGTGGGGACCCAGTACTTC. This sequence encodes CASSSGQVGTQYF.

This clonotype was counted ten times or more. This chain links TRBV3-1 with TRBJ1-6; TRBD1 aligns across 8 bases. From germline, CDR1 is LGHDT and CDR2 YNNKEL (reference sequence). The CDR3 sequence is 14 residues long. Losses at the gene ends were 6 bases for V and 7 bases for J; bases not matched to a gene: 5. The CDR3 protein is CASSSDRGNSPLHF. As DNA, the CDR3 is TGTGCCAGCAGTTCCGACAGGGGAAATTCACCCCTCCACTTT.

This clonotype has at least ten counts. The DNA is omitted, as the CDR3 cannot be located on it reliably, and the CDR3 follows TCRdb's listing. V gene TRBV29-1 combines with J gene TRBJ1-2; the table's D call TRBD1 went unverified against the DNA. The CDR3 extends over 14 residues, inclusive of both ends. In germline, CDR1 is SQVTM, CDR2 ANQGSEA. The CDR3 loop reads CSVDSSGQNYGYTF.

This clonotype was counted many times. The J gene is TRBJ1-6, the V gene TRBV25-1; D unclear. Trimming removed 1 base at V and 10 bases at J, with 11 bases between. The CDR3 extends over 14 amino acids. Germline CDR1 MGHDK, CDR2 SYGVNS. This CDR3 reads CASSESGYASPLHF. CDR3 in DNA: TGTGCCAGCAGTGAATCGGGGTATGCGTCACCCCTCCACTTT.

The sample holds many counts of this clonotype. The V and J genes are TRBV20-1 and TRBJ2-5, with TRBD2 matching over 7 bases. This CDR3 spans 16 amino acids. V dropped 4 bases and J dropped 0; count of bases not matched to a gene: 11. In germline, CDR1 is DFQATT, CDR2 SNEGSKA (reference sequence). The CDR3: CSATRWGTNNQETQYF. As DNA, the CDR3 is TGCAGTGCTACCCGTTGGGGGACTAACAACCAAGAGACCCAGTACTTC.

This clonotype was detected only a few times. The V call is TRBV28, the J call TRBJ2-7; 11 nucleotides match TRBD1. This CDR3 spans 14 amino acids. CDR1 MDHEN and CDR2 SYDVKM come from the germline V gene. V gave up 7 bases and J gave up 5 bases; unmatched junction bases: 7. The CDR3 bases are TGTGCCAGCAAAGGACAGGGGGCGTCTGACGAGCAGTACTTC. It yields the protein CASKGQGASDEQYF.